Below are 28 T cell receptor beta chains sequenced from a single sample in a study of shared clonotypes between healthy human individuals. TCRdb's copy holds only in-frame clones and misses some; the assay was immunoSEQ multiplex PCR. The profile covers about 680,000 clones, with 74% appearing a single time and less than 2% taken by the ten largest. The sample consisted of memory CD4+ T cells sorted from blood. Subset noted: CD45RA-negative fraction. The origin of the receptors is a woman aged 25-40 years in good health.

This chain uses TRBV9 with TRBJ2-1; 8 nucleotides line up with TRBD2. This CDR3 has 17 amino acids. From germline, CDR1 is SGDLS and CDR2 YYNGEE. V lost 5 bases and J lost 2; bases outside the gene matches: 12. The CDR3 region is CASSSGGQLWTYNEQFF. As DNA, the CDR3 is TGTGCCAGCAGTTCGGGGGGGCAACTTTGGACCTACAATGAGCAGTTCTTC.

As DNA, the CDR3 is TGCAGCGTTTCATGGACAGGGGGCACTGAAGCTTTCTTT. It encodes CSVSWTGGTEAFF. The chain is built from TRBV29-1 and TRBJ1-1, with 10 bases fitting TRBD1. The length of the CDR3 is 13 residues. Per the germline V gene, CDR1 is SQVTM and CDR2 is ANQGSEA. V lost 5 bases to trimming and J lost 4 bases; unmatched junction nucleotides: 4.

V is TRBV5-1 and J is TRBJ2-7; possibly TRBD1 or TRBD2 for D (5 bases each). The CDR3 spans 15 residues. Trimming removed 0 bases from V and 4 bases from J, with 14 bases in between. The germline V gene encodes CDR1 SGHRS and CDR2 YFSETQ. DNA for the CDR3: TGCGCCAGCAGCTTGGGGGGGAATCATTTGTACGAGCAGTACTTC. It specifies CASSLGGNHLYEQYF.

The chain links TRBV5-1 to TRBJ1-4; D is unresolved. Deletions cut 4 bases from V and 2 bases from J, with 9 bases between. Germline-derived CDR1 and CDR2 are SGHRS and YFSETQ. The CDR3 contains 14 residues. CDR3 nucleotides: TGCGCCAGCAGCGGGTTATCGACTAATGAAAAACTGTTTTTT. Its protein product is CASSGLSTNEKLFF.

This sequence joins TRBV18 and TRBJ1-2; the match to TRBD1 covers 7 bases. Germline V gene lookup returns CDR1 KGHSH and CDR2 LQKENI. J lost 1 base, V lost 6 bases, and 11 bases had no gene match. The CDR3 runs 16 residues. The CDR3 DNA reads TGTGCCAGCTCCCCGATGGCCGGGACAGATAACTATGGCTACACCTTC. Its translation is CASSPMAGTDNYGYTF.

This chain uses TRBV29-1 with TRBJ2-5; D may be TRBD2 (6 bases). CDR1 is SQVTM and CDR2 is ANQGSEA in the germline V gene. Trimming cost V 6 bases and J 5 bases, with 16 bases left between them. The CDR3 sequence is 13 residues long. For the CDR3, the DNA is TGCAGCGTCAGGGATCTCCGGGGGGAGACCCAGTACTTC. Residues: CSVRDLRGETQYF.

V usage is TRBV9 and J usage is TRBJ2-5; 14 bases fit TRBD2. The CDR3 length is 15 residues. The V and J ends lost 4 bases and 9 bases, in that order; junction bases with no gene match: 8. Germline lookup yields CDR1 SGDLS and CDR2 YYNGEE. In DNA, the CDR3 is TGTGCCAGCAGCTCCGGGACTAGCGGGAGTACGGCCCAGTACTTC. Its translation: CASSSGTSGSTAQYF. Filled out from reference TRBV9 and TRBJ2-5, the complete variable domain reads DSGVTQTPKHLITATGQRVTLRCSPRSGDLSVYWYQQSLDQGLQFLIQYYNGEERAKGNILERFSAQQFPDLHSELNLSSLELGDSALYFCASSSGTSGSTAQYFGPGTRLLVL.

This sequence joins TRBV9 and TRBJ1-3; D gene unclear. Trimming removed 1 base from V and 2 bases from J, with 7 bases in between. Germline CDR1 SGDLS, CDR2 YYNGEE. The CDR3 extends over 14 amino acids. DNA for the CDR3: TGTGCCAGCAGCGTATCCTCTACTGGAAACACCATATATTTT. It yields the protein CASSVSSTGNTIYF.

This chain links TRBV4-2 with TRBJ1-5; D gene unclear. The CDR3 covers 15 residues. Germline CDR1 and CDR2: LGHNA and YNFKEQ. V was pared by 2 bases and J by 1 base, with 9 bases between. The CDR3 loop reads CASSQHVVSNQPQHF. In DNA form, the CDR3 reads TGTGCCAGCAGCCAACACGTTGTCAGCAATCAGCCCCAGCATTTT.

The chain combines TRBV9 with TRBJ2-1, with 9 bases that match TRBD2. V lost 0 bases, J lost 7 bases, and 5 bases stayed unmatched. The germline CDR1 and CDR2 sequences are SGDLS and YYNGEE. The CDR3 contains 15 residues. This chain's CDR3 is CASSVASGIVNEQFF. The CDR3 bases are TGTGCCAGCAGCGTAGCTAGCGGGATTGTTAATGAGCAGTTCTTC. The variable domain in full, with the rest retrieved from reference TRBV9 and TRBJ2-1, is DSGVTQTPKHLITATGQRVTLRCSPRSGDLSVYWYQQSLDQGLQFLIQYYNGEERAKGNILERFSAQQFPDLHSELNLSSLELGDSALYFCASSVASGIVNEQFFGPGTRLTVL.

The chain couples TRBV13 to TRBJ2-5; maybe TRBD2 (6 bases). The J call may be wrong; the DNA end is better matched by TRBJ2-7. The CDR3 has 15 amino acids. Germline V gives CDR1 PRHDT, CDR2 FYEKMQ (reference sequence). The CDR3 nucleotides are TGTGCCAGCAGCTTAGGCCACGGGGCGGGATACGAGCAGTACTTC. Translated: CASSLGHGAGYEQYF.

The chain has TRBV28 and TRBJ1-2; 9 bases match TRBD1. Germline CDR1 and CDR2: MDHEN and SYDVKM. Trimming removed 5 bases from V and 4 bases from J; junction bases left unmatched: 8. This CDR3 has 15 amino acids. CDR3 region: CASSPGGQGGYGYTF. The CDR3 DNA reads TGTGCCAGCAGTCCGGGGGGACAGGGCGGCTATGGCTACACCTTC.

The chain carries TRBV19 and TRBJ1-5; maybe TRBD1 (5 bases). The V gene lost 11 bases and the J gene lost 5 bases, with 22 bases spanning the gap. Germline values: CDR1 LNHDA, CDR2 SQIVND (reference sequence). The CDR3 spans 15 residues. The CDR3 here is CAGGAAGHGYQPQHF. The CDR3 DNA reads TGTGCCGGAGGGGCGGCAGGACATGGGTATCAGCCCCAGCATTTT.

The V call is TRBV30, the J call TRBJ1-5; D call uncertain. V was clipped by 2 bases and J by 3 bases, with 8 bases between them. The CDR3 spans 13 residues. Germline V CDR1 and CDR2: GTSNPN, SVGIG (reference sequence). CDR3 bases: TGTGCCTGGAGTAGGGCGGTCAATCAGCCCCAGCATTTT. This sequence encodes CAWSRAVNQPQHF.

The chain links TRBV2 to TRBJ2-2; no clear D gene. This CDR3 is 14 amino acids long. CDR1 is SNHLY and CDR2 is FYNNEI in the germline V gene. V was shortened by 2 bases and J by 5 bases, with 9 bases between the two germline ends. The DNA for the CDR3 is TGTGCCAGCAGTGAATCCGGGTTTACCGGGGAGCTGTTTTTT. As protein: CASSESGFTGELFF. Variable domain in full (rest from reference TRBV2 and TRBJ2-2): EPEVTQTPSHQVTQMGQEVILRCVPISNHLYFYWYRQILGQKVEFLVSFYNNEISEKSEIFDDQFSVERPDGSNFTLKIRSTKLEDSAMYFCASSESGFTGELFFGEGSRLTVL.

The chain employs TRBV10-2 and TRBJ2-1; 11 bases agree with TRBD2. Trimming cost V 5 bases and J 9 bases; bases outside gene matches: 12. The CDR3 loop spans 16 amino acids. Germline-derived CDR1 and CDR2 are WSHSY and SAAADI. The CDR3 region is CASSPSTSGGWGEQFF. DNA of the CDR3: TGCGCCAGCAGTCCGTCAACTAGCGGGGGTTGGGGTGAGCAGTTCTTC.

The chain employs TRBV5-5 and TRBJ1-1; D call uncertain. The CDR3 has 13 residues. Germline V gene data show CDR1 as SGHKS and CDR2 as YYEKEE (reference sequence). Trimming stripped 0 bases from V and 3 bases from J, with 6 bases between. The CDR3 region is CASSLVPDTEAFF. CDR3 DNA: TGTGCCAGCAGCTTGGTACCCGACACTGAAGCTTTCTTT.

The chain combines TRBV19 with TRBJ2-2; D remains unclear. Trimming cost V 10 bases and J 1 base, with 13 bases left between them. The germline V gene encodes CDR1 LNHDA and CDR2 SQIVND (reference sequence). This CDR3 contains 14 residues. CDR3 bases: TGTGCCACTAGGACGGTGATGAACACCGGGGAGCTGTTTTTT. Its translation is CATRTVMNTGELFF.

This sequence joins TRBV14 and TRBJ1-2, with D uncertain. The CDR3 covers 13 residues. The V and J ends lost 4 bases and 4 bases respectively, with 10 bases between them. Germline V CDR1 and CDR2: SGHDN, FVKESK. As DNA, the CDR3 is TGTGCCAGCAGCCTTGAAGTTCTCTATGGCTACACCTTC. Protein sequence: CASSLEVLYGYTF. Full variable domain (missing parts from reference TRBV14 and TRBJ1-2): EAGVTQFPSHSVIEKGQTVTLRCDPISGHDNLYWYRRVMGKEIKFLLHFVKESKQDESGMPNNRFLAERTGGTYSTLKVQPAELEDSGVYFCASSLEVLYGYTFGSGTRLTVV.

Comments on this clone: This specimen includes other DNA sequences encoding the same CDR3. This chain links TRBV29-1 with TRBJ1-2; 8 nucleotides align to TRBD1. Looked up from germline, CDR1 is SQVTM and CDR2 is ANQGSEA. V shed 7 bases and J 1 base; nucleotides not matched to a gene: 5. This CDR3 contains 13 residues. CDR3 bases: TGCAGCGGATCGACAGGGGATAACTATGGCTACACCTTC. Translated: CSGSTGDNYGYTF.

The chain couples TRBV28 to TRBJ1-1; tentatively, D is TRBD1 (5 bases). Germline assignment: CDR1 MDHEN and CDR2 SYDVKM. The CDR3 contains 17 residues. Trimming left V 1 base short and J 3 bases short, with 18 bases between. This chain's CDR3 is CASSLSGTHFTDTEAFF. CDR3 coding DNA: TGTGCCAGCAGTTTATCTGGGACCCACTTTACGGACACTGAAGCTTTCTTT.

The chain is built from TRBV15 and TRBJ2-1; D uncertain. Germline CDR1 LNHNV, CDR2 YYDKDF (reference sequence). Trimming left V 3 bases short and J 6 bases short, with 15 bases between. The CDR3 runs to 15 residues. The CDR3 bases are TGTGCCACCAGCAGGGTTGGGCGCAACCTCAATGAGCAGTTCTTC. Translation gives CATSRVGRNLNEQFF.

The chain combines TRBV15 with TRBJ2-1; TRBD2 aligns across 10 bases. The V gene end was trimmed by 5 bases and the J gene end by 4 bases; junction bases not matched to a gene: 8. Germline CDR1 reads LNHNV; CDR2 reads YYDKDF (reference sequence). The CDR3 has 16 amino acids. Here the CDR3 reads CATSSYPTSGYNEQFF. CDR3 coding DNA: TGTGCCACCAGCTCCTACCCGACTAGCGGGTACAATGAGCAGTTCTTC.

In its sample, this clone was seen once. V gene TRBV18 combines with J gene TRBJ1-2; D may be TRBD1 (6 bases). CDR3 length: 17 residues. CDR1 is KGHSH and CDR2 is LQKENI in the germline V gene. V was pared by 5 bases and J by 1 base, with 20 bases between. The chain's CDR3 is CASSARQDRSDNYGYTF. The CDR3 bases are TGTGCCAGCTCAGCTCGACAGGACCGTTCCGATAACTATGGCTACACCTTC.

The rearrangement links TRBV19 to TRBJ1-3; D remains ambiguous. V lost 3 bases to trimming and J lost 1 base, with 4 bases between them. CDR3 length: 13 amino acids. Germline CDR1 and CDR2: LNHDA and SQIVND (reference sequence). The CDR3 spells CASSIWSGNTIYF. DNA of the CDR3: TGTGCCAGTAGTATTTGGTCTGGAAACACCATATATTTT.

This clone has more than one count but fewer than ten. Here the CDR3 reads CASRRTSGSWDEQFF. DNA of the CDR3: TGTGCCAGCAGACGGACTAGCGGGAGCTGGGATGAGCAGTTCTTC. The rearrangement joins TRBV14 to TRBJ2-1; TRBD2 matches at 13 bases. Unmatched junction bases numbered 7, after V lost 6 bases and J lost 8 bases. Germline V gene sequence: CDR1 SGHDN, CDR2 FVKESK. This CDR3 spans 15 amino acids. The complete variable domain, with remaining parts taken from reference TRBV14 and TRBJ2-1, reads EAGVTQFPSHSVIEKGQTVTLRCDPISGHDNLYWYRRVMGKEIKFLLHFVKESKQDESGMPNNRFLAERTGGTYSTLKVQPAELEDSGVYFCASRRTSGSWDEQFFGPGTRLTVL.

There are many counts of this clone. The rearrangement uses TRBV6-1 and TRBJ2-7, with D perhaps TRBD2 (6 bases). The V and J ends lost 5 bases and 3 bases respectively, with 14 bases between them. CDR1 and CDR2 from the germline V gene are MNHNS and SASEGT. The CDR3 is 14 amino acids. The DNA of the CDR3 is TGTGCCAGCAGTTTCTCTAGCGAACACTACGAGCAGTACTTC. Translation: CASSFSSEHYEQYF.

This chain uses TRBV5-1 with TRBJ2-1; TRBD2 aligns across 10 bases. The CDR3 consists of 14 residues. After removal of 5 bases from V and 9 bases from J, the junction contained 8 bases not matched to a gene. Germline CDR1 SGHRS, CDR2 YFSETQ. In DNA form, the CDR3 reads TGCGCCAGCAGATACGGGACTAGCGCCGGTGAGCAGTTCTTC. Translating it yields CASRYGTSAGEQFF. Drawing the rest from reference TRBV5-1 and TRBJ2-1, the complete variable domain is KAGVTQTPRYLIKTRGQQVTLSCSPISGHRSVSWYQQTPGQGLQFLFEYFSETQRNKGNFPGRFSGRQFSNSRSEMNVSTLELGDSALYLCASRYGTSAGEQFFGPGTRLTVL.